This is a list of T cell receptor beta chains from one sample in a study of blood T cell repertoires in COVID-19. Measured with immunoSEQ multiplex PCR; TCRdb has only the in-frame clones, and not every one. Found here are 85,000 to 110,000 clones, 87% of them singletons; the top ten hold 3% to 3.5%. The source material was peripheral blood. These receptors originate from a man between 50 and 59 years old in a cohort sampled during active COVID-19. CDR3s include the opening cysteine and the closing phenylalanine or tryptophan. A D gene is named only where the DNA matches it firmly. Clone size is given for some rows only: seen once, a few or many times, or a class if the clone is expanded.

CDR3nt,CDR3aa,j_gene,d_gene,v_gene,abundance
TGTGCCAGCAGTGATAACCAGGCTTTAGCTTTCTTT,CASSDNQALAFF,TRBJ1-1,NA,TRBV6-1,NA
TGCGCCAGCAGCACGGACAGAATCGGTGAAGCTTTCTTT,CASSTDRIGEAFF,TRBJ1-1,NA,TRBV5-1,once
TGTGCCAGCACCCGGACAGGCCCTAACTATGGCTACACCTTC,CASTRTGPNYGYTF,TRBJ1-2,TRBD1,TRBV5-6,NA
TGTGCCAGCAGCCAAGATGGGGGGGGATCCTATAATTCACCCCTCCACTTT,CASSQDGGGSYNSPLHF,TRBJ1-6,NA,TRBV3-1/TRBV3-2,NA
TGTGCCAGCAGCTTCCCCGGGAGTGGGGGCAATGAGCAGTTCTTC,CASSFPGSGGNEQFF,TRBJ2-1,NA,TRBV5-4,NA
TGTGCCATCAGTGAGGAACAGACCGGGGAGCTGTTTTTT,CAISEEQTGELFF,TRBJ2-2,NA,TRBV10-3,NA
TGTGCCAGCACGGACGGGGACAGGATCACAGATACGCAGTATTTT,CASTDGDRITDTQYF,TRBJ2-3,TRBD1,TRBV11-3,NA
TGTGCCAGCAGCGTCGCAGGGAATGAGCAGTTCTTC,CASSVAGNEQFF,TRBJ2-1,NA,TRBV9,NA
TGTGCCAGCAGTTCCCGGGGGGGGGAAAAACTGTTTTTT,CASSSRGGEKLFF,TRBJ1-4,NA,TRBV12-3/TRBV12-4,NA
TGTGCCAGCAGCTCCCAAGGGTGGGGCCAATATGGCTACACCTTC,CASSSQGWGQYGYTF,TRBJ1-2,NA,TRBV7-2,NA
TGTGCCAGCAGCCCAAGACAACTAGCGGCCACAGATACGCAGTATTTT,CASSPRQLAATDTQYF,TRBJ2-3,TRBD2,TRBV9,NA
TGTGCCAGCAGCCGACAGGGGAACTATGGCTACACCTTC,CASSRQGNYGYTF,TRBJ1-2,TRBD1,TRBV11-2,few
TGTGCCAGTAGTCGACAGGGGGCCGGAAACACCATATATTTT,CASSRQGAGNTIYF,TRBJ1-3,TRBD1,TRBV19,NA
TGTGCCAGCAGCTTAGCAGGGGCCCTAGGTAATGAAAAACTGTTTTTT,CASSLAGALGNEKLFF,TRBJ1-4,NA,TRBV7-2,NA
TGTGCCAGCAGCCAAGGTACGCCAGGGGATCAGCCCCAGCATTTT,CASSQGTPGDQPQHF,TRBJ1-5,NA,TRBV3-1/TRBV3-2,NA
TGTGCCAGTACTTTGGGCAGGGGCGAAGCTTTCTTT,CASTLGRGEAFF,TRBJ1-1,NA,TRBV19,many
TGCGCCACCCGTGTGGGGGGCTACAATGAGCAGTTCTTC,CATRVGGYNEQFF,TRBJ2-1,NA,TRBV5-1,once
TGTGCCAGCAGCCTACAGGCATACTCCTACAATGAGCAGTTCTTC,CASSLQAYSYNEQFF,TRBJ2-1,NA,TRBV7-2,NA
TGTGCCAGCAGCCTTAAGGGACAGGGAGGGGGCACTGAAGCTTTCTTT,CASSLKGQGGGTEAFF,TRBJ1-1,TRBD1,TRBV11-2,once
TGCGCCAGCAGTCAGCCTGGGACACGGACTTCTTGGGGACCCTACGAGCAGTACTTC,CASSQPGTRTSWGPYEQYF,TRBJ2-7,NA,TRBV23-1,few
TGTGCCACCAGTGAGGGGACACGGCAAGATCAGCCCCAGCATTTT,CATSEGTRQDQPQHF,TRBJ1-5,NA,TRBV24-1,NA
TGTGCCAGCAGCAAAGGCGGTAGCGGGGGCCCAGATACGCAGTATTTT,CASSKGGSGGPDTQYF,TRBJ2-3,NA,TRBV21-1,NA